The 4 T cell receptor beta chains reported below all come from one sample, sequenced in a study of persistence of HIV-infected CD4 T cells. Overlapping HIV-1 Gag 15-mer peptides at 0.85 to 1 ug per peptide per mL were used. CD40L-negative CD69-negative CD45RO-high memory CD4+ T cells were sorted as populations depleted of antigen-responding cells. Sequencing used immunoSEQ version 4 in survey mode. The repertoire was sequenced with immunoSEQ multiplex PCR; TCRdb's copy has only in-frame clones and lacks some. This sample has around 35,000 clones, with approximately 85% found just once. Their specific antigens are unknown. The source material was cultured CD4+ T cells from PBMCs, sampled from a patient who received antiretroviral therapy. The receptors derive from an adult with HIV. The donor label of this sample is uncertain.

CDR3 bases: TGTGCCACCAGCAGGCCCGGGACAGGGGTCAATGAGCAGTTCTTC. This sequence encodes CATSRPGTGVNEQFF. The chain links TRBV15 to TRBJ2-1; 10 nucleotides agree with TRBD1. This CDR3 has 15 amino acids. Germline V gives CDR1 LNHNV, CDR2 YYDKDF (reference sequence). Germline trimming cut 3 bases from V and 6 bases from J; bases unmatched to any gene: 5.

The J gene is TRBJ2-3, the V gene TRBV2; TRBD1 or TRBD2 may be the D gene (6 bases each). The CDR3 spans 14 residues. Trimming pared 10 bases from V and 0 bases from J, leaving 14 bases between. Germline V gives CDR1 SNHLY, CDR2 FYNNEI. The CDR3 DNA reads TGTGCCACGGGGGCGGGAACTAGCACAGATACGCAGTATTTT. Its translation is CATGAGTSTDTQYF.

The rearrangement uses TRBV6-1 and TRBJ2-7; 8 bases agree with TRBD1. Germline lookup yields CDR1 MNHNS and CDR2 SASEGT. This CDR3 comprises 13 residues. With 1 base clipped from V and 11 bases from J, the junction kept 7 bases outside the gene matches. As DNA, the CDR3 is TGTGCCAGCAGTGAAGTTGGACAGGGAAGGGAGTACTTC. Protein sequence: CASSEVGQGREYF.

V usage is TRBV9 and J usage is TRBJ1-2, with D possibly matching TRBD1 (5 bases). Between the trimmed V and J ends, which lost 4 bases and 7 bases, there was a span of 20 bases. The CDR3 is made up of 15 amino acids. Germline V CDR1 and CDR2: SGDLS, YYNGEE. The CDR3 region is CASSQHLRDLGGYTF. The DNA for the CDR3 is TGTGCCAGCAGCCAACACCTCAGGGATTTGGGTGGCTACACCTTC.